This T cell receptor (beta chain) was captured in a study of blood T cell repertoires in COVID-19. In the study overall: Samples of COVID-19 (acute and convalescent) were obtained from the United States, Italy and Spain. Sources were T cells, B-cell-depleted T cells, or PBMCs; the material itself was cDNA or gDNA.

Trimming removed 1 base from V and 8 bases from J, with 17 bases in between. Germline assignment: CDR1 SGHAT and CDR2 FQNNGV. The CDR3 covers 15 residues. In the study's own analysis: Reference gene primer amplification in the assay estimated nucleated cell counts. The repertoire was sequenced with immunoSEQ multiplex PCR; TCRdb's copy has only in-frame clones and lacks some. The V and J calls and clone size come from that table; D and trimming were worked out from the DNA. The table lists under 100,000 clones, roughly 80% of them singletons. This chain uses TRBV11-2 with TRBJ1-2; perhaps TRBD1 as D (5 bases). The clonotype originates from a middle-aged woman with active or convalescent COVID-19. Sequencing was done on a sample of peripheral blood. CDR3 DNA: TGTGCCAGCAGCTTAGGATGGGCGGGGCGGTCGGGCTACACCTTC. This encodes CASSLGWAGRSGYTF.